The present entry profiles one TCR beta chain with its context. As yet, its antigen is unknown. Read data end 3 residues before the CDR3 end; the end is taken from the germline J gene. These data are taken from a study of T cells in women clearing cervical HPV infection. The table came from immunoSEQ multiplex PCR; TCRdb's copy has only in-frame clones and leaves some out. Its listing shows over 30,000 clones. Study-wide points: Timing of associations relative to infection is unclear; T-cell subsets were not isolated.

Germline CDR1 reads SQVTM; CDR2 reads ANQGSEA. The V segment lost 7 bases and the J segment 7 bases; nucleotides outside the gene matches: 2. The CDR3 has 11 amino acids. The rearrangement links TRBV29-1 to TRBJ2-2; 8 positions match TRBD2. This sequence originates from a woman aged 18 to 69 with a cervical HPV16 infection that either progressed to CIN3+ or cleared (not recorded which). The sample taken for sequencing was blood buffy coat. Incomplete CDR3 DNA: TGCAGCGCCGGGGGGGTCGGGGAG. As protein: CSAGGVGE. The entire CDR3 protein reads CSAGGVGELFF.